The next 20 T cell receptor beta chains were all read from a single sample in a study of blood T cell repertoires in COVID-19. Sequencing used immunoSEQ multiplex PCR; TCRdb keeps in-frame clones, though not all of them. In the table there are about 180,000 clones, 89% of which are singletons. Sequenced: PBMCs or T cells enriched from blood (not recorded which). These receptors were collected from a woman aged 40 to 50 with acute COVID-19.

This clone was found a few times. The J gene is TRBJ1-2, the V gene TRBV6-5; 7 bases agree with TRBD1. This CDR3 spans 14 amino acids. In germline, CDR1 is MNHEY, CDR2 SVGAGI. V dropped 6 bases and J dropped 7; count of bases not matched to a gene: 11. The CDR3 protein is CASSLLEGAPGYTF. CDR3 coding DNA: TGTGCCAGCAGCCTACTTGAGGGGGCGCCTGGCTACACCTTC.

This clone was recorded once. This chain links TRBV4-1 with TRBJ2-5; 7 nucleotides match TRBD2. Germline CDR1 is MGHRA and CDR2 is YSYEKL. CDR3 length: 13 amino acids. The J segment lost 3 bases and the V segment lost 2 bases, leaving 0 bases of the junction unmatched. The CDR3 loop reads CASSQREEETQYF. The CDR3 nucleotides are TGCGCCAGCAGCCAACGGGAGGAAGAGACCCAGTACTTC.

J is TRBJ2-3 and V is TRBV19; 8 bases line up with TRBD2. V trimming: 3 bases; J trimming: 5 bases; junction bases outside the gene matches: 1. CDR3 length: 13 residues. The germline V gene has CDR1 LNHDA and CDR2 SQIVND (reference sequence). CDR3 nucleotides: TGTGCCAGTAGTATCCTAGCGGGAGATACGCAGTATTTT. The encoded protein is CASSILAGDTQYF.

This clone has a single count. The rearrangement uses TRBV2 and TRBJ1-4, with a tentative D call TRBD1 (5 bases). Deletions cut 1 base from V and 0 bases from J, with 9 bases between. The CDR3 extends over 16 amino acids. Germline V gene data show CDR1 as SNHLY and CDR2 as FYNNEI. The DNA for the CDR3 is TGTGCCAGCAGTGAAGGGACATACGCAACTAATGAAAAACTGTTTTTT. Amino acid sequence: CASSEGTYATNEKLFF.

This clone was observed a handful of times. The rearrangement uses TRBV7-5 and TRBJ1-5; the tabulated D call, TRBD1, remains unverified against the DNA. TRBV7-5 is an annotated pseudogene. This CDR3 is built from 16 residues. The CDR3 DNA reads TGTGTCAAAAAGCACCCTGCGGGACAGGGGGGTCAGCCCCAGCATTTT. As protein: CVKKHPAGQGGQPQHF.

CDR3 nucleotides: TGTGCCAGCAGCCACACACTAGCGGGGGGCTACAATGAGCAGTTCTTC. Protein sequence: CASSHTLAGGYNEQFF. This chain connects TRBV4-2 to TRBJ2-1; TRBD2 matches at 12 bases. V trimming: 3 bases; J trimming: 3 bases; junction bases outside the gene matches: 3. CDR1 is LGHNA and CDR2 is YNFKEQ in the germline V gene. The CDR3 runs 16 residues.

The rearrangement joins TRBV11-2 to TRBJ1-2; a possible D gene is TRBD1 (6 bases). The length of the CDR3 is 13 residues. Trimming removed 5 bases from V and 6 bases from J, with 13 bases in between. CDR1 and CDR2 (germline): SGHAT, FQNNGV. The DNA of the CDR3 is TGTGCCAGCAGCCTTCGGGGGGCGGATGGCTACACCTTC. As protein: CASSLRGADGYTF.

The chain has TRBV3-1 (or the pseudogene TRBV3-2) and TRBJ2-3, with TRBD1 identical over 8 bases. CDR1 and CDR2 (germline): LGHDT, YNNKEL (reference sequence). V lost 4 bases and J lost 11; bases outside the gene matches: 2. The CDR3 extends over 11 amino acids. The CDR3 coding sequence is TGTGCCAGCAGCCCTGGGACAGGGCAGTATTTT. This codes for CASSPGTGQYF.

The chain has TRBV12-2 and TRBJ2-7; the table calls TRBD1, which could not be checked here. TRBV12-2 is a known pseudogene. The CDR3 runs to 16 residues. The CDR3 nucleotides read TGTGCAAGTCGCCCCCAGAGGAGGACAGGGGGCTACGAGCAGTACTTC. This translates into CASRPQRRTGGYEQYF.

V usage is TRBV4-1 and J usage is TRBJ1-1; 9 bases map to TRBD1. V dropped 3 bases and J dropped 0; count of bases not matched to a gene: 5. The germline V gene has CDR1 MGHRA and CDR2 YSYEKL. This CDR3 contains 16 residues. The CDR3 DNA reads TGCGCCAGCAGCCAGGACAGGGGACGGGTGAACACTGAAGCTTTCTTT. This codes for CASSQDRGRVNTEAFF.

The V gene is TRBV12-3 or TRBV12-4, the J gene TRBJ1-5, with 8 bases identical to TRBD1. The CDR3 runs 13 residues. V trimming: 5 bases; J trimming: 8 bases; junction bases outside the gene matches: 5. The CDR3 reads CASSPDRVEPQHF. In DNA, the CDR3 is TGTGCCAGCAGTCCGGACAGGGTTGAGCCCCAGCATTTT.

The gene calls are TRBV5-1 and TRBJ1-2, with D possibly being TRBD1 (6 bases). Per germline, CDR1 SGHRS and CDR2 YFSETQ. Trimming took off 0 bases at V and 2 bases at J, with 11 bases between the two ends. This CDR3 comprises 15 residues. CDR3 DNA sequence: TGCGCCAGCAGCTTGGATGGGACAACAAACTATGGCTACACCTTC. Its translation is CASSLDGTTNYGYTF.

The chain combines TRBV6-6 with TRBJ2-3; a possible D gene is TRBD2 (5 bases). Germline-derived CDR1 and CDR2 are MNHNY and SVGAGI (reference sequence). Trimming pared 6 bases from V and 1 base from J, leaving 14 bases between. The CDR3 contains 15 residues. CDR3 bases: TGTGCCAGCAGCCCTATCTCGAGGGGCACAGATACGCAGTATTTT. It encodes CASSPISRGTDTQYF.

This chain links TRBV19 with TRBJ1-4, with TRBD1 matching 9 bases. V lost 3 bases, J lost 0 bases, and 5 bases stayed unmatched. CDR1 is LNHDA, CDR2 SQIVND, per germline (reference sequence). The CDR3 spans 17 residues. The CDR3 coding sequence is TGTGCCAGTAGTATCCGGACAGGGGATACAACTAATGAAAAACTGTTTTTT. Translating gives CASSIRTGDTTNEKLFF.

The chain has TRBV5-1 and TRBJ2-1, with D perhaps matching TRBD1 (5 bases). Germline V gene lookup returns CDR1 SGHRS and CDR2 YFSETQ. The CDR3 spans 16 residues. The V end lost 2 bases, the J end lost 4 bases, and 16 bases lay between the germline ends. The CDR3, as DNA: TGCGCCAGCAGCTTCCGTGGCAGGGATGGGTACAATGAGCAGTTCTTC. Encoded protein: CASSFRGRDGYNEQFF.

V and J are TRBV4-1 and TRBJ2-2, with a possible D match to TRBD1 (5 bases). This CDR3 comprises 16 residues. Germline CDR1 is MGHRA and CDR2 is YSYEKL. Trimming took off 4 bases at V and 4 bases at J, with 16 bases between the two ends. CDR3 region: CASSPIRTWSTGELFF. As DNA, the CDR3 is TGCGCCAGCAGCCCCATCCGGACATGGAGCACCGGGGAGCTGTTTTTT.

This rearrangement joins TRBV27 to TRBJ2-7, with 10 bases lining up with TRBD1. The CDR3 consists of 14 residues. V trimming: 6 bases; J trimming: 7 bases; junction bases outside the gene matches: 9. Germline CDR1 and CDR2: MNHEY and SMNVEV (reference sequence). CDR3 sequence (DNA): TGTGCCAGCAGCCCTCGACAGGGGGCGCGTGAGCAGTACTTC. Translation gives CASSPRQGAREQYF.

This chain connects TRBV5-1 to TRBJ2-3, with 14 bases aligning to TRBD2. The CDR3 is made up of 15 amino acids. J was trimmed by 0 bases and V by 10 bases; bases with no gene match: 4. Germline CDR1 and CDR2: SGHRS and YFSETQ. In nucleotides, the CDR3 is TGCGCCTCCAGGACTAGCGGGGGGAGCACAGATACGCAGTATTTT. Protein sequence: CASRTSGGSTDTQYF.

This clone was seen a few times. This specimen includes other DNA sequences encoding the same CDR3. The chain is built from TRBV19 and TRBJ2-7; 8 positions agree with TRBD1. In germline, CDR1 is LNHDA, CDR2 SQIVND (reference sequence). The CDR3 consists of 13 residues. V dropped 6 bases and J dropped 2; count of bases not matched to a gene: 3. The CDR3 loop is CASRQQGAYEQYF. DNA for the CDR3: TGTGCCAGTAGACAACAGGGGGCCTACGAGCAGTACTTC.

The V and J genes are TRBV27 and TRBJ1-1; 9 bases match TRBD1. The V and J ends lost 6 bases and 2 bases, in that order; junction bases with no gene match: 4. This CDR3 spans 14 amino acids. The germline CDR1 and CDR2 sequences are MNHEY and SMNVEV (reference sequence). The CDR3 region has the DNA TGTGCCAGCAGCTCGGGACAGGGTAACACTGAAGCTTTCTTT. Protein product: CASSSGQGNTEAFF.